Below, 16 T cell receptor beta chains from the same sample are listed, as sequenced in a study of OX40 agonist ivuxolimab in advanced cancers. This table comes from immunoSEQ multiplex PCR, and its TCRdb copy is limited to in-frame clones, with some not included. The sample holds 76,000 or so clones, 80% to 90% seen once. The sequencing here drew on CD4+ or CD8+ T cells sorted from blood, taken in a trial of the OX40 agonist ivuxolimab. The receptor set was obtained from an adult with an advanced solid tumor such as melanoma, head and neck, liver or kidney cancer.

This clone was detected once. This sequence joins TRBV29-1 and TRBJ1-2; D uncertain. CDR3 length: 13 amino acids. The ends were cut back, 1 base at V and 0 bases at J, with 6 bases in the middle. CDR1 is SQVTM, CDR2 ANQGSEA, per germline. DNA of the CDR3: TGCAGCGTTGAAGGGGTGCCTAACTATGGCTACACCTTC. Translating gives CSVEGVPNYGYTF.

This chain links TRBV5-6 with TRBJ2-7, with 7 positions matching TRBD1. The junction had 5 bases not matched to a gene; V was cut back by 2 bases and J by 0 bases. The germline gives CDR1 SGHDT, CDR2 YYEEEE. The length of the CDR3 is 15 residues. DNA for the CDR3: TGTGCCAGCAGCTTAGTGACAGGGTCCTCCTACGAGCAGTACTTC. Translating it yields CASSLVTGSSYEQYF.

This clone was counted between two and nine times. The gene calls are TRBV10-1 and TRBJ1-6; no reliable D call. Trimming shortened V by 2 bases and J by 7 bases, and 9 bases separated the two germline ends. This CDR3 region has 14 residues. The germline CDR1 and CDR2 sequences are WNHNN and SYGVQD (reference sequence). The DNA of the CDR3 is TGCGCCAGCAGTGAGCACAGACCAAATTCACCCCTCCACTTT. This codes for CASSEHRPNSPLHF.

The J gene is TRBJ1-3, the V gene TRBV5-4, with D tentatively TRBD1 (5 bases). The CDR3 is 14 amino acids. Germline V gene sequence: CDR1 SGHNT, CDR2 YYREEE (reference sequence). Trimming removed 4 bases at V and 0 bases at J, with 8 bases between. The CDR3 DNA is TGTGCCAGCAGCCCCGGGACCTCTGGAAACACCATATATTTT. This translates into CASSPGTSGNTIYF.

V and J are TRBV27 and TRBJ2-1; TRBD2 matches at 9 bases. The trim removed 4 bases at V and 4 bases at J, leaving 2 bases unmatched. The V gene's germline CDR1 is MNHEY and CDR2 SMNVEV (reference sequence). CDR3 length: 14 amino acids. CDR3 coding DNA: TGTGCCAGCAGTTCCCTAGCGGGGTACAATGAGCAGTTCTTC. Amino acids: CASSSLAGYNEQFF.

This chain uses TRBV9 with TRBJ2-1, with TRBD2 matching 12 bases. This CDR3 is 17 amino acids long. Germline CDR1 is SGDLS and CDR2 is YYNGEE. The V gene end was trimmed by 3 bases and the J gene end by 7 bases; junction bases not matched to a gene: 11. CDR3 region: CASSAPLAGGLDNEQFF. CDR3 nucleotide sequence: TGTGCCAGCAGCGCCCCCCTAGCGGGGGGGTTAGATAATGAGCAGTTCTTC.

The gene calls are TRBV19 and TRBJ2-7, with a weak D call TRBD1 (6 bases). This CDR3 is 15 amino acids long. The germline V and J ends were trimmed by 6 bases and 0 bases, with 15 bases remaining between them. Per the germline V gene, CDR1 is LNHDA and CDR2 is SQIVND (reference sequence). Here the CDR3 reads CASRALVGGSYEQYF. In DNA, the CDR3 is TGTGCCAGTAGAGCCCTGGTAGGGGGCTCCTACGAGCAGTACTTC.

The chain combines TRBV19 with TRBJ2-3; TRBD1 matches at 9 bases. Germline V lookup: CDR1 LNHDA, CDR2 SQIVND (reference sequence). This CDR3 contains 15 residues. Trimming took 6 bases from V and 3 from J; bases not matched to a gene: 7. CDR3 amino acids: CASSTAGTGTDTQYF. The CDR3 region has the DNA TGTGCCAGTAGCACGGCCGGGACAGGGACAGATACGCAGTATTTT.

This clone was detected once. The chain is built from TRBV19 and TRBJ2-4, with no clear D. CDR1 and CDR2 (germline): LNHDA, SQIVND (reference sequence). The V gene lost 1 base and the J gene lost 3 bases, with 13 bases spanning the gap. The CDR3 is 16 residues long. CDR3 in DNA: TGTGCCAGTAGTATAGGGCAGAATAATCTCAAAAACATTCAGTACTTC. This translates into CASSIGQNNLKNIQYF. The complete variable domain, with remaining parts taken from reference TRBV19 and TRBJ2-4, reads DGGITQSPKYLFRKEGQNVTLSCEQNLNHDAMYWYRQDPGQGLRLIYYSQIVNDFQKGDIAEGYSVSREKKESFPLTVTSAQKNPTAFYLCASSIGQNNLKNIQYFGAGTRLSVL.

This clone has a handful of counts. V gene TRBV5-1 combines with J gene TRBJ2-1; D gene ambiguous. Between the trimmed V and J ends, which lost 4 bases and 0 bases, there was a span of 17 bases. The CDR3 sequence is 17 residues long. Looked up from germline, CDR1 is SGHRS and CDR2 is YFSETQ. The CDR3 sequence is CASSVQMTPSSYNEQFF. The DNA for the CDR3 is TGCGCCAGCAGCGTCCAGATGACTCCTAGCTCCTACAATGAGCAGTTCTTC.

The chain has TRBV19 and TRBJ1-1, with D tentatively TRBD1 (5 bases). The CDR3 has 16 amino acids. With 8 bases removed from V and 1 base from J, the gap between germline ends came to 20 bases. Germline CDR1 and CDR2: LNHDA and SQIVND (reference sequence). CDR3: CASSPRSGQGNTEAFF. Written as DNA, the CDR3 is TGTGCCAGTTCCCCCCGCTCGGGCCAGGGGAACACTGAAGCTTTCTTT.

This clone has only a few counts. Additional DNA sequences in this sample encode the identical CDR3. The chain is built from TRBV5-1 and TRBJ2-7; D is tentatively TRBD1 or TRBD2 (5 bases each). The CDR3 has 15 residues. V lost 0 bases to trimming and J lost 0 bases, with 10 bases between them. Germline V gives CDR1 SGHRS, CDR2 YFSETQ. The CDR3 coding sequence is TGCGCCAGCAGCTTGGTCGCAGGGAGCTCCTACGAGCAGTACTTC. It codes for CASSLVAGSSYEQYF.

This rearrangement joins TRBV5-6 to TRBJ2-7, with 7 positions matching TRBD2. CDR1 is SGHDT, CDR2 YYEEEE, per germline. This CDR3 is built from 14 residues. With 4 bases clipped from V and 0 bases from J, the junction kept 4 bases outside the gene matches. The CDR3 region is CASSPRDYSYEQYF. In DNA, the CDR3 is TGTGCCAGCAGCCCCAGGGACTACTCCTACGAGCAGTACTTC.

The chain links TRBV5-1 to TRBJ2-3, with TRBD1 as a possible D gene (6 bases). The CDR3 consists of 14 residues. Germline loops: CDR1 SGHRS, CDR2 YFSETQ. The ends were cut back, 0 bases at V and 5 bases at J, with 10 bases in the middle. This CDR3 reads CASSLEQGLDTQYF. The CDR3 DNA reads TGCGCCAGCAGCTTGGAGCAGGGGTTAGATACGCAGTATTTT.

This clone showed up just a few times. V is TRBV10-2 and J is TRBJ1-2; 7 bases are a match to TRBD1. The germline V gene has CDR1 WSHSY and CDR2 SAAADI. J lost 9 bases, V lost 9 bases, and 13 bases had no gene match. CDR3 length: 13 amino acids. DNA for the CDR3: TGCGCCAGTACCCCAGGGGGACAACTGAGCTACACCTTC. Translated: CASTPGGQLSYTF.

This clone was seen only a few times. The V call is TRBV27, the J call TRBJ2-2; the D call may be TRBD1 or TRBD2 (5 bases each). The V end lost 4 bases, the J end lost 0 bases, and 6 bases lay between the germline ends. From germline, CDR1 is MNHEY and CDR2 SMNVEV (reference sequence). The CDR3 is made up of 14 amino acids. The CDR3 reads CASSWDPNTGELFF. The CDR3 DNA is TGTGCCAGCAGTTGGGACCCGAACACCGGGGAGCTGTTTTTT.